These 14 T cell receptor beta chains share one sample of origin, sequenced in a study of shared clonotypes between healthy human individuals. The assay was immunoSEQ multiplex PCR, and TCRdb's table has in-frame clones only and misses some. Found here are about 1.1 million clones, around 77% of them singletons; the top ten hold roughly 0.83%. What was sequenced was memory CD4+ T cells from PBMCs. Subset indicated: CD45RA-negative fraction. The receptors shown here come from a man aged 18-30 years in good health. Some clones in this sample may be carry-over from other donors' samples.

The chain is built from TRBV9 and TRBJ2-6; D unresolved. Germline CDR1 and CDR2: SGDLS and YYNGEE. This CDR3 contains 13 residues. CDR3 protein: CDRRVSGANVLTF. Written as DNA, the CDR3 is TGTGATCGAAGGGTCTCTGGGGCCAACGTCCTGACTTTC.

This clone was seen a handful of times. The chain joins TRBV7-9 to TRBJ2-7, with a possible D match to TRBD1 (5 bases). CDR3 size: 11 residues. The germline V gene has CDR1 SEHNR and CDR2 FQNEAQ (reference sequence). V was trimmed by 8 bases and J by 6 bases, leaving 11 bases between them. CDR3 in DNA: TGTGCCAGCTCGCCAGGGTTCGAGCAGTACTTC. It is translated as CASSPGFEQYF.

As DNA, the CDR3 is TGTGCCAGCAGCTTATCCGGTCGTTGGGGGGACACTGAAGCTTTCTTT. It translates to CASSLSGRWGDTEAFF. The rearrangement uses TRBV7-8 and TRBJ1-1; possibly TRBD1 for D (5 bases). Germline CDR1 reads SGHVS; CDR2 reads FQNEAQ. This CDR3 is 16 amino acids long. V shed 2 bases and J shed 3 bases, with 16 bases lying between them.

The rearrangement links TRBV28 to TRBJ1-1; D call uncertain. The CDR3 runs 15 residues. V was cut by 6 bases and J by 2 bases, with 16 bases left in between. Germline loops: CDR1 MDHEN, CDR2 SYDVKM. The CDR3 coding sequence is TGTGCCAGCAGCCCCTCATCCCCGAAAAACACTGAAGCTTTCTTT. This gives the protein CASSPSSPKNTEAFF.

V and J are TRBV7-2 and TRBJ1-2, with D tentatively TRBD1 (6 bases). V dropped 5 bases and J dropped 4 bases, with 11 bases sitting between them. CDR3 length: 13 residues. CDR1 is SGHTA and CDR2 is FQGNSA in the germline V gene. In DNA form, the CDR3 reads TGTGCCAGCAGCGCCCACAGGGCCTATGGCTACACCTTC. This sequence encodes CASSAHRAYGYTF.

V is TRBV5-1 and J is TRBJ2-3; D unresolved. Germline V gene data show CDR1 as SGHRS and CDR2 as YFSETQ. Trimming stripped 3 bases from V and 6 bases from J, with 14 bases between. The CDR3 totals 14 residues. CDR3 DNA: TGCGCCAGCAGCTACTCCCCAGGAGCGGATACGCAGTATTTT. It is translated as CASSYSPGADTQYF.

This clone has more than one count but fewer than ten. The chain couples TRBV29-1 to TRBJ2-7; D possibly corresponds to TRBD1 (6 bases). V was clipped by 6 bases and J by 6 bases, with 15 bases between them. The CDR3 spans 12 residues. Per the germline V gene, CDR1 is SQVTM and CDR2 is ANQGSEA. CDR3 nucleotides: TGCAGCGTGGGCAGGACAGACCGCGAGCAGTACTTC. Encoded protein: CSVGRTDREQYF.

The rearrangement joins TRBV7-9 to TRBJ1-4; D ambiguous. This CDR3 has 13 residues. The V end was cut by 5 bases, the J end by 8 bases, with 12 bases between. Germline V lookup: CDR1 SEHNR, CDR2 FQNEAQ (reference sequence). DNA of the CDR3: TGTGCCAGCAGCCCTCCGGTGGGGGAAAAACTGTTTTTT. Translating it yields CASSPPVGEKLFF. Full variable domain (remainder filled in from reference TRBV7-9 and TRBJ1-4): DTGVSQNPRHKITKRGQNVTFRCDPISEHNRLYWYRQTLGQGPEFLTYFQNEAQLEKSRLLSDRFSAERPKGSFSTLEIQRTEQGDSAMYLCASSPPVGEKLFFGSGTQLSVL.

V is TRBV28 and J is TRBJ1-4, with unresolved D. CDR1 MDHEN and CDR2 SYDVKM come from the germline V gene. V dropped 6 bases and J dropped 4 bases, with 12 bases sitting between them. The CDR3 is 14 residues long. DNA of the CDR3: TGTGCCAGCAGCGGTTCGAAGGGTAATGAAAAACTGTTTTTT. This codes for CASSGSKGNEKLFF.

The chain carries TRBV6-4 and TRBJ2-1; TRBD2 matches at 11 bases. CDR3 length: 15 residues. Germline CDR1 MRHNA, CDR2 SNTAGT. V lost 8 bases to trimming and J lost 3 bases; unmatched junction nucleotides: 6. CDR3: CASRLTSGSYNEQFF. CDR3 nucleotide sequence: TGTGCCAGCCGACTAACTAGCGGGAGCTACAATGAGCAGTTCTTC.

The genes are TRBV5-4 and TRBJ2-5; D unresolved. The CDR3 runs to 15 residues. Trimming pared 4 bases from V and 1 base from J, leaving 14 bases between. Per germline, CDR1 SGHNT and CDR2 YYREEE (reference sequence). The CDR3 DNA reads TGTGCCAGCAGCGCCCGGTTAGGCAGCCAAGAGACCCAGTACTTC. It codes for CASSARLGSQETQYF.

The rearrangement links TRBV5-4 to TRBJ2-2, with TRBD2 matching 10 bases. Germline CDR1 and CDR2: SGHNT and YYREEE (reference sequence). J gave up 2 bases and V 4 bases, and 2 bases lay outside the gene matches. The CDR3 sequence is 15 residues long. The CDR3 loop is CASSASGRNTGELFF. For the CDR3, the DNA is TGTGCCAGCAGCGCTAGCGGGAGAAACACCGGGGAGCTGTTTTTT.

The V gene is TRBV7-9, the J gene TRBJ1-1, with 9 nucleotides matching TRBD1. The CDR3 loop spans 14 amino acids. The V segment lost 3 bases and the J segment 4 bases; nucleotides outside the gene matches: 3. Looked up from germline, CDR1 is SEHNR and CDR2 is FQNEAQ (reference sequence). CDR3 sequence (DNA): TGTGCCAGCAGCTTGGGACAGGGCTTCACTGAAGCTTTCTTT. Translating it yields CASSLGQGFTEAFF.

In DNA, the CDR3 is TGCGCCAGCAGCCATGGACAGCAGGTCTACGAGCAGTACTTC. Translating it yields CASSHGQQVYEQYF. J is TRBJ2-7 and V is TRBV5-1; possible D gene TRBD1, 6 bases. CDR3 length: 14 amino acids. Germline V CDR1 and CDR2: SGHRS, YFSETQ. V was trimmed by 4 bases and J by 3 bases, leaving 14 bases between them.